Presented here are 25 T cell receptor beta chains from one specimen sequenced in a study of identical twins. TCRdb fed the 5' RACE reads into MiXCR, producing one record per CDR3 protein. This sample carries 1.5 million or so distinct CDR3 sequences, around a third of them seen once, and the ten largest clones take 0.25% to 0.3%. The sample taken for sequencing was cord blood. Receptors were obtained from a newborn girl in good health.

The V gene is TRBV11-2, the J gene TRBJ1-3, with a tentative D call TRBD1 (6 bases). The CDR3 runs 17 residues. CDR1 and CDR2 (germline): SGHAT, FQNNGV. Trimming removed 3 bases at V and 0 bases at J, with 15 bases between. CDR3 region: CASSFADQGSSGNTIYF. In DNA, the CDR3 is TGTGCCAGCAGCTTCGCCGACCAGGGGAGCTCTGGAAACACCATATATTTT.

This clonotype was seen a few times. The J gene is TRBJ2-7, the V gene TRBV11-2; no clear D gene. The germline V gene has CDR1 SGHAT and CDR2 FQNNGV. The CDR3 is 15 residues long. V was pared by 2 bases and J by 4 bases, with 15 bases between. The CDR3 nucleotides are TGTGCCAGCAGCTTAAGCCGGACGGAACTTTACGAGCAGTACTTC. It specifies CASSLSRTELYEQYF. Combining the CDR3 with reference TRBV11-2 and TRBJ2-7 gives the whole variable domain EAGVAQSPRYKIIEKRQSVAFWCNPISGHATLYWYQQILGQGPKLLIQFQNNGVVDDSQLPKDRFSAERLKGVDSTLKIQPAKLEDSAVYLCASSLSRTELYEQYFGPGTRLTVT.

This clonotype has only a few counts. CDR3 in amino acids: CSVMGEGYNEQFF. The CDR3 DNA follows: TGCAGCGTCATGGGGGAAGGCTACAATGAGCAGTTCTTC. The rearrangement uses TRBV29-1 and TRBJ2-1; D is perhaps TRBD1 or TRBD2 (5 bases each). V was cut by 6 bases and J by 3 bases, with 12 bases left in between. CDR3 length: 13 residues. CDR1 SQVTM and CDR2 ANQGSEA come from the germline V gene.

The genes are TRBV6-6 and TRBJ2-1, with D possibly matching TRBD2 (5 bases). Germline V gene lookup returns CDR1 MNHNY and CDR2 SVGAGI (reference sequence). The CDR3 covers 13 residues. Trimming removed 9 bases at V and 13 bases at J, with 22 bases between. CDR3 sequence: CASSGGFEETQFF. The CDR3, as DNA: TGTGCCAGTAGTGGAGGATTCGAAGAGACCCAGTTCTTC.

The table lists this clonotype with a few counts. The chain recombines TRBV27 with TRBJ1-6; D uncertain. Trimming left V 3 bases short and J 0 bases short, with 9 bases between. This CDR3 spans 16 amino acids. Germline CDR1 is MNHEY and CDR2 is SMNVEV (reference sequence). The CDR3 sequence: CASSFVPSSYNSPLHF. The CDR3 coding sequence is TGTGCCAGCAGTTTCGTTCCCAGCTCCTATAATTCACCCCTCCACTTT.

This clonotype was seen a handful of times. This chain joins TRBV7-2 and TRBJ2-1; 8 positions match TRBD2. The CDR3 contains 15 residues. The germline V gene encodes CDR1 SGHTA and CDR2 FQGNSA. J gave up 4 bases and V 5 bases, and 7 bases lay outside the gene matches. The CDR3 loop is CASSGRGGLYNEQFF. The CDR3 DNA reads as TGTGCCAGCAGCGGACGCGGGGGGCTTTACAATGAGCAGTTCTTC.

This clonotype occurred a few times. The V call is TRBV20-1, the J call TRBJ1-4; possibly TRBD1 for D (6 bases). The CDR3 is 13 amino acids. Germline V lookup: CDR1 DFQATT, CDR2 SNEGSKA (reference sequence). Trimming stripped 3 bases from V and 8 bases from J, with 13 bases between. The CDR3 nucleotides are TGCAGTGCTAGGAGGGGGACGCAAGAAAAACTGTTTTTT. This encodes CSARRGTQEKLFF.

The V gene is TRBV4-1, the J gene TRBJ1-1; 9 positions match TRBD1. Germline CDR1 reads MGHRA; CDR2 reads YSYEKL. The CDR3 length is 14 residues. V trimming: 4 bases; J trimming: 5 bases; junction bases outside the gene matches: 5. The CDR3 sequence is CASSRGTGYTEAFF. The CDR3 nucleotides are TGCGCCAGCAGCCGCGGGACAGGGTATACTGAAGCTTTCTTT.

V usage is TRBV5-1 and J usage is TRBJ2-2; 7 nucleotides line up with TRBD1. V shed 5 bases and J 0 bases; nucleotides not matched to a gene: 7. Germline CDR1 SGHRS, CDR2 YFSETQ. CDR3 size: 16 residues. The CDR3 DNA reads TGCGCCAGCAGATACACCGGGACAGCGAACACCGGGGAGCTGTTTTTT. This encodes CASRYTGTANTGELFF.

This clonotype was seen only once. The V gene is TRBV7-2, the J gene TRBJ2-7, with D possibly being TRBD2 (5 bases). The J call may be incorrect, as the DNA end agrees better with TRBJ2-5. The CDR3 runs 16 residues. Germline lookup yields CDR1 SGHTA and CDR2 FQGNSA. CDR3 nucleotide sequence: TGTGCCAGCAGCTTAGTAGCGTCTACCGTCCTAGAGACCCAGTACTTC. It specifies CASSLVASTVLETQYF.

This chain uses TRBV14 with TRBJ2-1, with 7 bases fitting TRBD1. V was clipped by 5 bases and J by 3 bases; unmatched bases: 10. CDR1 is SGHDN and CDR2 is FVKESK in the germline V gene. The CDR3 contains 16 residues. The chain's CDR3 is CASSAIRQGGYNEQFF. The CDR3 bases are TGTGCCAGCAGCGCGATAAGACAGGGTGGCTACAATGAGCAGTTCTTC.

This clonotype was observed once. This rearrangement joins TRBV7-2 to TRBJ2-3; 10 bases are a match to TRBD1. The CDR3 spans 18 residues. Trimming at V came to 4 bases and at J to 2 bases, leaving 12 bases not matched to a gene. Germline V lookup: CDR1 SGHTA, CDR2 FQGNSA. CDR3 nucleotides: TGTGCCAGCAGCTCTGGTGGACAGGGGGTGGTCGTCACAGATACGCAGTATTTT. Residues: CASSSGGQGVVVTDTQYF.

There are many counts of this clonotype. Sequence at one end of the junction differs from germline and may be a read error. CDR3 protein: CASSSRTGNTEAFF. CDR3 sequence (DNA): TGTGCCAGCAGTTCCCGTACAGGGAACACTGAAGCTTTCTTT. The rearrangement uses TRBV5-1 and TRBJ1-1; D may be TRBD1 (5 bases). CDR1 and CDR2 (germline): SGHRS, YFSETQ. This CDR3 has 14 residues.

The rearrangement uses TRBV12-3 or TRBV12-4 and TRBJ2-1, with D perhaps TRBD1 (6 bases). Trimming cost V 4 bases and J 1 base, with 11 bases left between them. The CDR3 is made up of 15 amino acids. The CDR3 loop reads CASSSNRESYNEQFF. As DNA, the CDR3 is TGTGCCAGCAGTTCAAACAGGGAATCCTACAATGAGCAGTTCTTC.

J is TRBJ2-2 and V is TRBV6-1, with 11 bases fitting TRBD2. The CDR3 totals 17 residues. With 6 bases clipped from V and 3 bases from J, the junction kept 9 bases outside the gene matches. Germline V gene sequence: CDR1 MNHNS, CDR2 SASEGT. The CDR3 is CASRTLAGGLHTGELFF. The CDR3 DNA reads as TGTGCCAGCAGAACCTTAGCGGGAGGGCTGCACACCGGGGAGCTGTTTTTT.

The chain links TRBV10-3 to TRBJ1-1; perhaps TRBD1 as D (5 bases). Germline CDR1 is ENHRY and CDR2 is SYGVKD. Trimming left V 2 bases short and J 2 bases short, with 12 bases between. The CDR3 runs 15 residues. CDR3: CAISELRTTNTEAFF. CDR3 coding DNA: TGTGCCATCAGTGAGCTCCGGACAACCAACACTGAAGCTTTCTTT.

This chain uses TRBV4-2 with TRBJ2-3; 8 bases agree with TRBD2. CDR3 length: 16 residues. The ends lost 4 bases at V and 4 bases at J; junction bases unmatched: 10. Germline V CDR1 and CDR2: LGHNA, YNFKEQ. The CDR3 bases are TGTGCCAGCAGCCCTGCTTTTGCGGGGGGCCCAGATACGCAGTATTTT. Translated: CASSPAFAGGPDTQYF.

The chain carries TRBV11-2 and TRBJ2-5, with 9 bases identical to TRBD2. This CDR3 is built from 15 residues. The junction had 11 bases not matched to a gene; V was cut back by 1 base and J by 11 bases. The germline V gene has CDR1 SGHAT and CDR2 FQNNGV. This CDR3 is CASSLVGGGADEQYF. Written as DNA, the CDR3 is TGTGCCAGCAGCTTAGTGGGCGGGGGGGCCGATGAGCAGTACTTC.

This clonotype has just one count. CDR3 sequence (DNA): TGCGCCAGCAGTCTCATAGCGGGAGGGGGGGATGAGCAGTTCTTC. Amino acid sequence: CASSLIAGGGDEQFF. The chain combines TRBV4-1 with TRBJ2-1; 11 bases map to TRBD2. The germline V gene has CDR1 MGHRA and CDR2 YSYEKL. This CDR3 region has 15 residues. The V gene end was trimmed by 6 bases and the J gene end by 8 bases; junction bases not matched to a gene: 9.

This chain joins TRBV28 and TRBJ2-5; 7 positions agree with TRBD2. The CDR3 spans 13 residues. Germline V CDR1 and CDR2: MDHEN, SYDVKM. J was trimmed by 6 bases and V by 6 bases; bases with no gene match: 7. CDR3 sequence reads: CASSLGREKTQYF. CDR3 DNA: TGTGCCAGCAGCTTAGGGAGGGAAAAGACCCAGTACTTC.

The rearrangement joins TRBV20-1 to TRBJ1-5; D gene unclear. In germline, CDR1 is DFQATT, CDR2 SNEGSKA (reference sequence). The CDR3 is made up of 13 amino acids. V was cut by 4 bases and J by 9 bases, with 16 bases left in between. The DNA for the CDR3 is TGCAGTGCTAAATCAACAGAATTACTGCCCCAGCATTTT. It yields the protein CSAKSTELLPQHF.

The CDR3, as DNA: TGTGCCAGCAGCGGAGTATGTAGCGGGGGGGCCAAAAACATTCAGTACTTC. This sequence encodes CASSGVCSGGAKNIQYF. The rearrangement uses TRBV9 and TRBJ2-4; TRBD2 aligns across 10 bases. The CDR3 contains 17 residues. J was trimmed by 1 base and V by 3 bases; bases with no gene match: 7. Germline V lookup: CDR1 SGDLS, CDR2 YYNGEE.

V is TRBV11-2 and J is TRBJ1-5; 8 bases are a match to TRBD1. The ends lost 1 base at V and 8 bases at J; junction bases unmatched: 7. The germline V gene has CDR1 SGHAT and CDR2 FQNNGV. This CDR3 has 15 amino acids. CDR3 residues: CASSLGTGSAKPQHF. CDR3 nucleotide sequence: TGTGCCAGCAGCTTAGGGACAGGGTCGGCGAAGCCCCAGCATTTT.

The chain is built from TRBV28 and TRBJ2-7; 8 bases agree with TRBD1. CDR1 and CDR2 (germline): MDHEN, SYDVKM. Losses at the gene ends were 6 bases for V and 2 bases for J; bases not matched to a gene: 6. CDR3 length: 14 amino acids. CDR3 amino acids: CASRAGTGPYEQYF. CDR3 bases: TGTGCCAGCAGAGCCGGGACAGGCCCCTACGAGCAGTACTTC.

In the case of this clonotype: An end of the junction does not agree with germline; a read error may underlie this. The chain joins TRBV15 to TRBJ1-5, with D possibly being TRBD1 (6 bases). The CDR3 is 16 residues long. Germline CDR1 is LNHNV and CDR2 is YYDKDF (reference sequence). The CDR3 is CATSSGDKGFNQPEHF. The CDR3 DNA is TGTGCCACCAGCAGCGGGGACAAAGGCTTCAATCAGCCCGAGCATTTT.